This passage covers 31 T cell receptor beta chains from one sample sequenced in a study of blood T cells in healthy people across ages. It was with a sample-barcoded 5' primer and a J-beta primer mix that a second PCR of about 7 to 12 cycles was run. TCRdb passed the 5' RACE reads through MiXCR, listing each CDR3 protein once. The sample includes about 1.8 million distinct CDR3 sequences, around half of them seen just once. The sequencing input was blood. The receptors shown here come from a woman in her forties in good health.

The V call is TRBV20-1, the J call TRBJ1-1, with D possibly matching TRBD1 (5 bases). Between the trimmed V and J ends, which lost 0 bases and 2 bases, there was a span of 13 bases. Germline CDR1 DFQATT, CDR2 SNEGSKA (reference sequence). CDR3 size: 15 residues. CDR3 coding DNA: TGCAGTGCTAGAGATCTTGCCCAGGGCAACACTGAAGCTTTCTTT. It codes for CSARDLAQGNTEAFF.

The chain uses TRBV3-1 and TRBJ1-4; no reliable D call. From germline, CDR1 is LGHDT and CDR2 YNNKEL (reference sequence). The CDR3 consists of 16 residues. V shed 0 bases and J shed 0 bases, with 8 bases lying between them. DNA for the CDR3: TGTGCCAGCAGCCAAGAGGGGATCACAACTAATGAAAAACTGTTTTTT. As protein: CASSQEGITTNEKLFF. The full variable domain, its missing parts supplied by reference TRBV3-1 and TRBJ1-4, is DTAVSQTPKYLVTQMGNDKSIKCEQNLGHDTMYWYKQDSKKFLKIMFSYNNKELIINETVPNRFSPKSPDKAHLNLHINSLELGDSAVYFCASSQEGITTNEKLFFGSGTQLSVL.

The gene calls are TRBV6-5 and TRBJ2-5; D is undetermined. Germline CDR1 MNHEY, CDR2 SVGAGI. The CDR3 spans 15 residues. Trimming left V 0 bases short and J 0 bases short, with 8 bases between. CDR3: CASSYSGIYQETQYF. The DNA of the CDR3 is TGTGCCAGCAGTTACTCGGGGATCTACCAAGAGACCCAGTACTTC.

Comment on this clonotype: One end of the junction fails to match germline, which may point to a read error. The gene calls are TRBV11-3 and TRBJ1-2; D remains unclear. Germline CDR1 SGHNT, CDR2 YENEEA. The CDR3 spans 14 residues. CDR3 sequence reads: CASSVDIDTHGYTF. The CDR3, as DNA: TGTGCCAGCAGCGTAGATATTGACACCCATGGCTACACCTTC.

The CDR3 nucleotides read TGCGCCAGCAGCCCGCGACAGGGGGCGACTCATGAGCAGTACTTC. Its protein is CASSPRQGATHEQYF. The rearrangement links TRBV5-1 to TRBJ2-7; 10 bases are shared with TRBD1. The V and J ends lost 4 bases and 7 bases, in that order; junction bases with no gene match: 11. Germline loops: CDR1 SGHRS, CDR2 YFSETQ. The CDR3 loop spans 15 amino acids.

This clonotype turned up a few times. The J gene is TRBJ2-3, the V gene TRBV20-1, with D perhaps TRBD1 or TRBD2 (6 bases each). The germline V gene encodes CDR1 DFQATT and CDR2 SNEGSKA (reference sequence). The CDR3 is made up of 15 amino acids. V shed 1 base and J shed 4 bases, with 15 bases lying between them. CDR3 amino acids: CSARGLRGGPDTQYF. The DNA for the CDR3 is TGCAGTGCTAGAGGTTTGAGAGGGGGGCCAGATACGCAGTATTTT.

This clonotype was detected a few times. This chain links TRBV7-9 with TRBJ1-2, with a possible D match to TRBD1 (5 bases). This CDR3 is 13 amino acids long. The ends were cut back, 9 bases at V and 8 bases at J, with 19 bases in the middle. Germline V gives CDR1 SEHNR, CDR2 FQNEAQ (reference sequence). This chain's CDR3 is CASSLGTGPGYTF. The CDR3 DNA reads TGTGCCAGTAGCCTAGGGACGGGGCCAGGCTACACCTTC.

The chain combines TRBV4-1 with TRBJ2-7; no firm D call. CDR3 length: 13 amino acids. V was pared by 3 bases and J by 4 bases, with 10 bases between. The germline gives CDR1 MGHRA, CDR2 YSYEKL. Here the CDR3 reads CASSHTDLYEQYF. CDR3 DNA sequence: TGCGCCAGCAGCCACACGGACCTTTACGAGCAGTACTTC.

V and J are TRBV6-1 and TRBJ2-5; TRBD1 agrees at 11 bases. The J call may be in error: the DNA end matches TRBJ2-1 better. CDR1 and CDR2 (germline): MNHNS, SASEGT. CDR3 size: 16 residues. CDR3 loop: CASRHSPGQGGETQFF. The DNA of the CDR3 is TGTGCCAGCAGACACTCACCGGGACAGGGGGGCGAGACCCAGTTCTTC.

This clonotype was detected only a few times. The J gene is TRBJ2-1, the V gene TRBV7-3, with D possibly being TRBD1 or TRBD2 (6 bases each). The CDR3 extends over 18 amino acids. Germline V CDR1 and CDR2: SGHTA, FQGTGA. The ends were cut back, 7 bases at V and 0 bases at J, with 22 bases in the middle. The CDR3 loop reads CASTQTGRGPSSYNEQFF. The CDR3, as DNA: TGTGCCAGCACCCAAACGGGTCGGGGGCCGAGCTCCTACAATGAGCAGTTCTTC.

This clonotype was seen a few times. The chain couples TRBV3-1 to TRBJ1-4, with D unresolved. Trimming removed 5 bases at V and 0 bases at J, with 10 bases between. The CDR3 has 15 amino acids. From germline, CDR1 is LGHDT and CDR2 YNNKEL (reference sequence). CDR3 region: CASSGSLSTNEKLFF. CDR3 in DNA: TGTGCCAGCAGCGGCAGCCTATCAACTAATGAAAAACTGTTTTTT. The full variable domain, in which reference TRBV3-1 and TRBJ1-4 provide the parts outside the CDR3, is DTAVSQTPKYLVTQMGNDKSIKCEQNLGHDTMYWYKQDSKKFLKIMFSYNNKELIINETVPNRFSPKSPDKAHLNLHINSLELGDSAVYFCASSGSLSTNEKLFFGSGTQLSVL.

Regarding this clonotype: This may come from a read error, since a much larger clone is one base off. The rearrangement joins TRBV12-3 or TRBV12-4 to TRBJ2-4, with TRBD1 identical over 10 bases. With the DNA end fitting TRBJ2-7 better, the J assignment may be wrong. CDR3 length equals 14 residues. CDR3 in amino acids: CAGSLGQGIHEQYF. CDR3 sequence (DNA): TGTGCCGGCAGTTTGGGACAGGGGATCCACGAGCAGTACTTC.

The V and J genes are TRBV20-1 and TRBJ2-7; 12 bases align to TRBD1. Germline V gene data show CDR1 as DFQATT and CDR2 as SNEGSKA (reference sequence). After removal of 3 bases from V and 5 bases from J, the junction contained 2 bases not matched to a gene. This CDR3 contains 13 residues. The CDR3 coding sequence is TGCAGTGCTAGGGGACAGGGGGCCCACGAGCAGTACTTC. Protein: CSARGQGAHEQYF.

J is TRBJ2-1 and V is TRBV6-5, with 7 nucleotides matching TRBD2. The germline V gene encodes CDR1 MNHEY and CDR2 SVGAGI. The CDR3 spans 12 residues. Trimming removed 9 bases from V and 5 bases from J; junction bases left unmatched: 4. The CDR3 spells CASTRGNNEQFF. CDR3 bases: TGTGCCAGTACGCGGGGGAACAATGAGCAGTTCTTC.

For the CDR3, the DNA is TGCGCCAGCAGCCCAAGGGACGGGGGAGTCTACGAGCAGTACTTC. Residues: CASSPRDGGVYEQYF. This chain links TRBV4-3 with TRBJ2-4; a weak D match, TRBD2 (6 bases). Gene TRBJ2-7 matches the end of the DNA better, so the J call may be wrong. Germline V lookup: CDR1 LGHNA, CDR2 YSLEER. The CDR3 runs to 15 residues.

This chain uses TRBV6-2 or TRBV6-3 with TRBJ2-3, with D hard to call. The CDR3 loop spans 14 amino acids. Germline V lookup: CDR1 MNHEY, CDR2 SVGEGT. V lost 10 bases, J lost 2 bases, and 16 bases lay in between. The CDR3 DNA follows: TGTGCCACCATGGGGTGGGGTCCCACAGATACGCAGTATTTT. It specifies CATMGWGPTDTQYF.

A note on this clonotype: Compared with germline, one end of the junction differs, possibly owing to a read error. The chain recombines TRBV10-3 with TRBJ1-2, with 9 bases lining up with TRBD1. The CDR3 spans 13 residues. The germline V gene encodes CDR1 ENHRY and CDR2 SYGVKD. The CDR3 is CATRDRANYGHTF. The CDR3 DNA follows: TGTGCCACCCGGGACAGGGCTAACTATGGCCACACCTTC.

The rearrangement uses TRBV5-1 and TRBJ2-3; D is unclear. The CDR3 spans 15 residues. Germline CDR1 SGHRS, CDR2 YFSETQ. Deletions cut 0 bases from V and 2 bases from J, with 10 bases between. The CDR3 DNA reads as TGCGCCAGCAGCTTGGGTCGGGCCTACACAGATACGCAGTATTTT. This translates into CASSLGRAYTDTQYF.

The CDR3 loop reads CASSLVFAGGRGYVNEQYF. The CDR3 bases are TGTGCCAGCAGCTTAGTTTTTGCGGGGGGCCGAGGGTATGTCAATGAGCAGTACTTC. The chain is built from TRBV7-8 and TRBJ2-1, with 8 bases fitting TRBD2. With the DNA end fitting TRBJ2-7 better, the J assignment may be wrong. Germline CDR1 is SGHVS and CDR2 is FQNEAQ. The CDR3 runs to 19 residues.

This sequence joins TRBV27 and TRBJ2-5; TRBD1 agrees at 7 bases. Trimming removed 5 bases from V and 11 bases from J; junction bases left unmatched: 8. CDR3 length: 12 amino acids. The germline V gene encodes CDR1 MNHEY and CDR2 SMNVEV (reference sequence). Here the CDR3 reads CASSTRQGEQYF. The CDR3 DNA reads TGTGCCAGCAGTACGAGACAGGGAGAGCAGTACTTC.

The CDR3 is CASSQQGFNEQFF. The DNA of the CDR3 is TGCGCCAGCAGCCAACAGGGTTTCAATGAGCAGTTCTTC. The chain joins TRBV4-3 to TRBJ2-1; D might be TRBD1 (5 bases). This CDR3 is 13 amino acids long. CDR1 and CDR2 from the germline V gene are LGHNA and YSLEER. V lost 2 bases, J lost 6 bases, and 8 bases lay in between.

This clonotype was detected a few times. Here the CDR3 DNA reads TGCGCCAGCAGCCTTAGTCCCTCAAGCGGGGGATACAATGAGCAGTTCTTC. Protein product: CASSLSPSSGGYNEQFF. The rearrangement uses TRBV4-1 and TRBJ2-1, with 8 bases fitting TRBD2. V shed 4 bases, J shed 4 bases, and the junction held 12 bases outside the gene matches. This CDR3 contains 17 residues. CDR1 is MGHRA and CDR2 is YSYEKL in the germline V gene.

Notes on this clonotype: A single base separates this from a much larger clone, so it may be a read error. This chain connects TRBV3-1 to TRBJ2-1; unclear D gene. Germline V gene lookup returns CDR1 LGHDT and CDR2 YNNKEL (reference sequence). The CDR3 is made up of 15 amino acids. The V end lost 1 base, the J end lost 7 bases, and 14 bases lay between the germline ends. The CDR3 sequence is CASSQGDFSRNEQFF. For the CDR3, the DNA is TGTGCCAGCAGCCAAGGTGACTTTTCTAGGAATGAGCAGTTCTTC.

The chain links TRBV5-1 to TRBJ2-6; D unclear. V was clipped by 0 bases and J by 2 bases, with 6 bases between them. Germline CDR1 and CDR2: SGHRS and YFSETQ. CDR3 size: 15 residues. The chain's CDR3 is CASSLAIPGANVLTF. The DNA of the CDR3 is TGCGCCAGCAGCTTGGCGATTCCTGGGGCCAACGTCCTGACTTTC.

This clonotype was seen a handful of times. This rearrangement joins TRBV29-1 to TRBJ2-7, with D unclear. CDR3 length: 12 amino acids. In germline, CDR1 is SQVTM, CDR2 ANQGSEA. The V end was cut by 2 bases, the J end by 2 bases, with 7 bases between. This chain's CDR3 is CSVEQPPYEQYF. In nucleotides, the CDR3 is TGCAGCGTTGAACAGCCTCCCTACGAGCAGTACTTC.

The chain carries TRBV11-2 and TRBJ2-1; TRBD2 is a possible D gene (7 bases). CDR3 length: 19 residues. Between the trimmed V and J ends, which lost 0 bases and 3 bases, there was a span of 21 bases. Germline V gives CDR1 SGHAT, CDR2 FQNNGV. CDR3 amino acids: CASSLDMGVGGGLYNEQFF. DNA of the CDR3: TGTGCCAGCAGCTTAGATATGGGTGTGGGCGGGGGCCTCTACAATGAGCAGTTCTTC.

The chain couples TRBV28 to TRBJ2-5; possibly TRBD1 for D (6 bases). The CDR3 is made up of 14 amino acids. From germline, CDR1 is MDHEN and CDR2 SYDVKM. Trimming removed 6 bases from V and 11 bases from J, with 22 bases in between. CDR3 DNA: TGTGCCAGCAGAACCTTGACAGGACGCGGCGGGCAGTACTTC. It encodes CASRTLTGRGGQYF. Full variable domain (missing parts from reference TRBV28 and TRBJ2-5): DVKVTQSSRYLVKRTGEKVFLECVQDMDHENMFWYRQDPGLGLRLIYFSYDVKMKEKGDIPEGYSVSREKKERFSLILESASTNQTSMYLCASRTLTGRGGQYFGPGTRLLVL.

This clonotype was seen only once. The chain recombines TRBV28 with TRBJ2-7; 9 bases agree with TRBD1. In germline, CDR1 is MDHEN, CDR2 SYDVKM. The CDR3 has 13 residues. V trimming: 6 bases; J trimming: 10 bases; junction bases outside the gene matches: 10. CDR3 sequence (DNA): TGTGCCAGCAGGGTCCCGGGACAGGGTACCCAGTACTTC. Its translation: CASRVPGQGTQYF. Full variable domain (outside the CDR3, taken from reference TRBV28 and TRBJ2-7): DVKVTQSSRYLVKRTGEKVFLECVQDMDHENMFWYRQDPGLGLRLIYFSYDVKMKEKGDIPEGYSVSREKKERFSLILESASTNQTSMYLCASRVPGQGTQYFGPGTRLTVT.

CDR3 coding DNA: TGTGCCAGCAGCTCACGGACAGGGGATAATTCACCCCTCCACTTT. Protein product: CASSSRTGDNSPLHF. The chain has TRBV7-2 and TRBJ1-6; 9 bases are shared with TRBD1. The CDR3 extends over 15 amino acids. V lost 4 bases to trimming and J lost 5 bases; unmatched junction nucleotides: 3. CDR1 SGHTA and CDR2 FQGNSA come from the germline V gene.

V usage is TRBV20-1 and J usage is TRBJ1-2, with D tentatively TRBD1 (6 bases). This CDR3 comprises 13 residues. The germline gives CDR1 DFQATT, CDR2 SNEGSKA (reference sequence). V gave up 6 bases and J gave up 4 bases, with 15 bases separating them. The CDR3 loop is CSAPGGQLYGYTF. CDR3 in DNA: TGCAGTGCACCCGGGGGACAACTCTATGGCTACACCTTC.

This clonotype was recorded at least ten times. V gene TRBV29-1 combines with J gene TRBJ2-7; no firm D call. Germline V CDR1 and CDR2: SQVTM, ANQGSEA. The CDR3 runs 11 residues. Trimming cost V 4 bases and J 3 bases, with 7 bases left between them. The CDR3 is CSVVWGYEQYF. Written as DNA, the CDR3 is TGCAGCGTTGTGTGGGGCTACGAGCAGTACTTC.